The 27 T cell receptor beta chains below were found in one sample sequenced in a study of T-cell memory formation after mild COVID-19. TCRdb redid the calling of the 5' RACE reads with MiXCR, one entry per CDR3 protein. The repertoire includes a few hundred thousand distinct CDR3 sequences, approximately 8.4% of them detected once, and about 22% sits in the top ten. The material sequenced was PBMCs or a T cell subset sorted from them (not recorded which). The receptor source for this set is a man aged 18 to 29 who had mild COVID-19 (a few samples of this study predate the infection). Cell type and time point are not known.

The rearrangement uses TRBV18 and TRBJ2-7; weak D call: TRBD1 (6 bases). V was clipped by 5 bases and J by 4 bases, with 15 bases between them. The CDR3 has 14 amino acids. CDR1 and CDR2 from the germline V gene are KGHSH and LQKENI. Here the CDR3 DNA reads TGTGCCAGCTCAACTAGAGGGGGTTTTTACGAGCAGTACTTC. As protein: CASSTRGGFYEQYF.

Only a few counts were recorded for this clonotype. The CDR3 spells CASSLWLDRGFQETQYF. In DNA form, the CDR3 reads TGTGCCAGCAGCTTATGGCTTGACAGGGGATTCCAAGAGACCCAGTACTTC. This chain links TRBV7-2 with TRBJ2-5, with 8 nucleotides matching TRBD1. With V trimmed by 2 bases and J by 1 base, 9 bases remained unmatched. Germline CDR1 is SGHTA and CDR2 is FQGNSA. This CDR3 is built from 17 residues. Looking up the rest from reference TRBV7-2 and TRBJ2-5 gives the full variable domain: GAGVSQSPSNKVTEKGKDVELRCDPISGHTALYWYRQSLGQGLEFLIYFQGNSAPDKSGLPSDRFSAERTGGSVSTLTIQRTQQEDSAVYLCASSLWLDRGFQETQYFGPGTRLLVL.

This clonotype was recorded many times. The chain carries TRBV7-6 and TRBJ1-6, with 8 bases aligning to TRBD1. Germline-derived CDR1 and CDR2 are SGHVS and FNYEAQ. CDR3 length: 17 residues. J lost 8 bases, V lost 4 bases, and 13 bases had no gene match. The DNA of the CDR3 is TGTGCCAGCAGCTCACAGAATACCGGGACAGGCCATTCACCCCTCCACTTT. Protein sequence: CASSSQNTGTGHSPLHF.

This clonotype was observed a handful of times. V and J are TRBV6-6 and TRBJ2-7; 9 bases map to TRBD1. The CDR3 length is 13 residues. The V and J ends lost 5 bases and 7 bases, in that order; junction bases with no gene match: 6. Germline V lookup: CDR1 MNHNY, CDR2 SVGAGI (reference sequence). CDR3 sequence reads: CASSPGTGLEQYV. The CDR3 DNA sequence: TGTGCCAGCAGTCCCGGGACAGGGTTGGAGCAGTACGTC.

CDR3 nucleotide sequence: TGTGCCAGCAGGCAACAGGGGGCGATCAATGAGCAGTTCTTC. Its protein product is CASRQQGAINEQFF. The chain has TRBV6-5 and TRBJ2-1; 9 bases line up with TRBD1. J was trimmed by 6 bases and V by 6 bases; bases with no gene match: 6. This CDR3 comprises 14 residues. Germline V CDR1 and CDR2: MNHEY, SVGAGI.

J is TRBJ2-7 and V is TRBV12-3 or TRBV12-4; the D is unclear. The CDR3 is 13 amino acids. The V end lost 3 bases, the J end lost 1 base, and 7 bases lay between the germline ends. The CDR3 DNA reads as TGTGCCAGCAGTTTCGGCGCGTCCTACGAGCAGTACTTC. Translating gives CASSFGASYEQYF.

The V and J genes are TRBV28 and TRBJ1-2, with D hard to call. From germline, CDR1 is MDHEN and CDR2 SYDVKM. V was cut by 8 bases and J by 8 bases, with 12 bases left in between. The CDR3 sequence is 11 residues long. CDR3 in DNA: TGTGCCAGCGCTGGGCCCCGCGGCTACACCTTC. This translates into CASAGPRGYTF.

The V call is TRBV7-8, the J call TRBJ2-4; D may match TRBD1 or TRBD2 (5 bases each). From germline, CDR1 is SGHVS and CDR2 FQNEAQ. The CDR3 consists of 15 residues. V was clipped by 5 bases and J by 8 bases, with 19 bases between them. The DNA for the CDR3 is TGTGCCAGCAGCCTCGGCCGGGACCCATGGGACATTCAGTACTTC. Amino acids: CASSLGRDPWDIQYF.

In its sample, this clonotype was seen a few times. This chain joins TRBV12-3 or TRBV12-4 and TRBJ2-3, with D perhaps given as TRBD1 or TRBD2 (5 bases each). The CDR3 is 14 amino acids. Trimming stripped 10 bases from V and 4 bases from J, with 18 bases between. CDR3 bases: TGTGCCATCTCGTGGGACGCCGACCCAGATACGCAGTATTTT. Amino acids: CAISWDADPDTQYF.

The CDR3 nucleotides are TGCAGCGTTGGGGGACAGGGAAGTAATCAGCCCCAGCATTTT. This codes for CSVGGQGSNQPQHF. This rearrangement joins TRBV29-1 to TRBJ1-5, with TRBD1 matching 9 bases. The V gene end was trimmed by 4 bases and the J gene end by 4 bases; junction bases not matched to a gene: 5. The germline CDR1 and CDR2 sequences are SQVTM and ANQGSEA. The CDR3 is made up of 14 amino acids.

In its sample, this clonotype was seen many times. The chain joins TRBV18 to TRBJ1-6; no definite D call. The CDR3 sequence is 14 residues long. V was cut by 6 bases and J by 8 bases, with 14 bases left in between. In germline, CDR1 is KGHSH, CDR2 LQKENI. Here the CDR3 reads CASSEGGVDSPLHF. The CDR3 DNA sequence: TGTGCCAGCTCCGAAGGCGGAGTCGATTCACCCCTCCACTTT.

This clonotype was detected a few times. This chain uses TRBV7-3 with TRBJ2-7, with 9 nucleotides matching TRBD2. From germline, CDR1 is SGHTA and CDR2 FQGTGA. J gave up 5 bases and V 2 bases, and 10 bases lay outside the gene matches. CDR3 length: 16 amino acids. In DNA, the CDR3 is TGTGCCAGCAGCTTATTCCTGGGGACTAGCATCGACGAGCAGTACTTC. Translation gives CASSLFLGTSIDEQYF. Full variable domain (missing parts from reference TRBV7-3 and TRBJ2-7): GAGVSQTPSNKVTEKGKYVELRCDPISGHTALYWYRQSLGQGPEFLIYFQGTGAADDSGLPNDRFFAVRPEGSVSTLKIQRTERGDSAVYLCASSLFLGTSIDEQYFGPGTRLTVT.

This clonotype was detected only a few times. V is TRBV6-5 and J is TRBJ2-3, with 10 bases matching TRBD2. With V trimmed by 5 bases and J by 4 bases, 9 bases remained unmatched. Germline CDR1 MNHEY, CDR2 SVGAGI. The CDR3 runs to 16 residues. The CDR3 reads CASSLFSGGAADTQYF. CDR3 sequence (DNA): TGTGCCAGCAGTCTCTTCAGCGGGGGGGCCGCAGATACGCAGTATTTT.

The V and J genes are TRBV19 and TRBJ2-4; 7 bases align to TRBD2. The junction had 0 bases not matched to a gene; V was cut back by 4 bases and J by 6 bases. Germline values: CDR1 LNHDA, CDR2 SQIVND (reference sequence). The CDR3 loop spans 12 amino acids. CDR3 sequence reads: CASSREGNIQYF. The DNA of the CDR3 is TGTGCCAGTAGTAGGGAGGGAAACATTCAGTACTTC.

This clonotype was observed many times. The chain recombines TRBV3-1 with TRBJ1-2; D not certain. V lost 1 base, J lost 2 bases, and 8 bases lay in between. The CDR3 totals 14 residues. Germline V CDR1 and CDR2: LGHDT, YNNKEL (reference sequence). The CDR3 sequence: CASSQGSINYGYTF. The CDR3 DNA reads as TGTGCCAGCAGCCAAGGTTCCATCAACTATGGCTACACCTTC.

This clonotype has just a few counts. This chain uses TRBV6-5 with TRBJ2-7; 8 bases are shared with TRBD1. The junction had 5 bases not matched to a gene; V was cut back by 7 bases and J by 0 bases. Germline lookup yields CDR1 MNHEY and CDR2 SVGAGI. This CDR3 comprises 14 residues. This CDR3 is CASKGQASSYEQYF. For the CDR3, the DNA is TGTGCCAGCAAGGGACAGGCGTCCTCCTACGAGCAGTACTTC.

The chain has TRBV4-3 and TRBJ2-7; a possible D gene is TRBD1 (5 bases). This CDR3 is built from 15 residues. V was pared by 0 bases and J by 3 bases, with 12 bases between. Germline loops: CDR1 LGHNA, CDR2 YSLEER. The CDR3 DNA sequence: TGCGCCAGCAGCCAAGATTTTCTGGACAACTACGAGCAGTACGTC. This codes for CASSQDFLDNYEQYV.

CDR3 coding DNA: TGTGCCAGCAGTTTAATGGGGGGGGACCTGTACGTC. Protein product: CASSLMGGDLYV. The J gene is TRBJ2-7, the V gene TRBV27; 7 bases map to TRBD2. The junction had 7 bases not matched to a gene; V was cut back by 2 bases and J by 12 bases. Germline V lookup: CDR1 MNHEY, CDR2 SMNVEV (reference sequence). CDR3 length equals 12 residues.

This chain links TRBV4-3 with TRBJ2-2; D is possibly TRBD2 (5 bases). The CDR3 is made up of 19 amino acids. The V gene lost 4 bases and the J gene lost 1 base, with 22 bases spanning the gap. Germline assignment: CDR1 LGHNA and CDR2 YSLEER. For the CDR3, the DNA is TGCGCCAGCAGCCCCTCCGGCGTCCTTACCCGGGGGAACACCGGGGAGCTGTTTTTT. It specifies CASSPSGVLTRGNTGELFF.

This clonotype was detected ten times or more. The CDR3: CASSFSVVGELFF. The CDR3 DNA reads as TGTGCCAGCAGCTTTAGCGTTGTCGGGGAGCTGTTTTTT. The gene calls are TRBV7-2 and TRBJ2-2; D possibly corresponds to TRBD2 (5 bases). This CDR3 has 13 amino acids. Germline V gives CDR1 SGHTA, CDR2 FQGNSA. V was cut by 3 bases and J by 7 bases, with 9 bases left in between.

This clonotype was recorded a few times. The chain recombines TRBV29-1 with TRBJ2-3, with a weak D call TRBD2 (7 bases). Germline V lookup: CDR1 SQVTM, CDR2 ANQGSEA. The CDR3 extends over 15 amino acids. Trimming left V 2 bases short and J 6 bases short, with 18 bases between. DNA for the CDR3: TGCAGCGTTGAAACCGGGGGGCATTCGGGGGATACGCAGTATTTT. Translated, it gives CSVETGGHSGDTQYF.

V and J are TRBV2 and TRBJ2-7; D gene unclear. The CDR3 runs 9 residues. Looked up from germline, CDR1 is SNHLY and CDR2 is FYNNEI. The V gene lost 7 bases and the J gene lost 11 bases, with 9 bases spanning the gap. The CDR3 DNA reads TGTGCCAGCAATCCGGATAAGTACGTC. Its protein product is CASNPDKYV.

This clonotype was picked up many times. The chain combines TRBV7-9 with TRBJ2-1; D remains ambiguous. V was clipped by 5 bases and J by 6 bases, with 14 bases between them. The CDR3 covers 14 residues. Looked up from germline, CDR1 is SEHNR and CDR2 is FQNEAQ (reference sequence). The CDR3 here is CASSRHRLGNEQFF. The CDR3, as DNA: TGTGCCAGCAGCCGACATCGGTTGGGCAATGAGCAGTTCTTC.

The chain is built from TRBV4-3 and TRBJ1-5; D uncertain. CDR3 length: 14 amino acids. Germline V gene data show CDR1 as LGHNA and CDR2 as YSLEER. V lost 0 bases and J 4 bases, leaving 7 bases between the germline ends. The CDR3 sequence is CASSQEPGNQPQHF. The CDR3 nucleotides read TGCGCCAGCAGCCAAGAGCCGGGAAATCAGCCCCAGCATTTT.

There are a few counts of this clonotype. The chain recombines TRBV20-1 with TRBJ2-1; 10 nucleotides line up with TRBD2. In germline, CDR1 is DFQATT, CDR2 SNEGSKA (reference sequence). The CDR3 contains 16 residues. V lost 5 bases, J lost 4 bases, and 11 bases stayed unmatched. CDR3 amino acids: CSAPRLAGGSYNEQFF. Here the CDR3 DNA reads TGCAGTGCTCCTCGGTTAGCGGGGGGATCTTACAATGAGCAGTTCTTC.

As for this clonotype: A much larger clonotype is one base distant, so this may be a read error. This rearrangement joins TRBV7-3 to TRBJ2-3; 10 positions agree with TRBD2. In germline, CDR1 is SGHTA, CDR2 FQGTGA. J lost 6 bases, V lost 4 bases, and 7 bases had no gene match. The CDR3 has 15 amino acids. The CDR3 DNA sequence: TGTGCCAGCAGCTATCTAGCGGGGGAGCTTGATACGCAGTATTTT. This encodes CASSYLAGELDTQYF.

The chain joins TRBV11-2 to TRBJ2-7; possible D gene TRBD1, 6 bases. Looked up from germline, CDR1 is SGHAT and CDR2 is FQNNGV. V was cut by 2 bases and J by 3 bases, with 11 bases left in between. This CDR3 has 14 residues. CDR3 loop: CASSLIGGVYEQYF. In DNA form, the CDR3 reads TGTGCCAGCAGCTTAATAGGGGGTGTCTACGAGCAGTACTTC.